The 30 T cell receptor beta chains below all came from one sample that was sequenced in a study of cytomegalovirus exposure and HLA in healthy donors. Both 60 Vbeta primers and 13 Jbeta primers went into the PCR. This table comes from immunoSEQ multiplex PCR, and its TCRdb copy is limited to in-frame clones, with some not included. The table lists around 190,000 clones. The sample consisted of PBMCs. These receptors were taken from a young woman in good health and CMV-seropositive.

The CDR3 region has the DNA TGCGCCAGCAGCCAAGATGGCCGGACAGGGAGAGAAAACACCATATATTTT. Its protein is CASSQDGRTGRENTIYF. The V call is TRBV4-3, the J call TRBJ1-3; 8 positions agree with TRBD1. The CDR3 consists of 17 residues. Germline V gene sequence: CDR1 LGHNA, CDR2 YSLEER. The trim removed 0 bases at V and 6 bases at J, leaving 10 bases unmatched.

This sequence joins TRBV6-1 and TRBJ2-7; 7 bases match TRBD1. The CDR3 loop spans 16 amino acids. The V gene end was trimmed by 0 bases and the J gene end by 0 bases; junction bases not matched to a gene: 5. Germline V CDR1 and CDR2: MNHNS, SASEGT. This CDR3 is CASSEAPWTGSYEQYF. CDR3 bases: TGTGCCAGCAGTGAAGCGCCTTGGACAGGCTCCTACGAGCAGTACTTC.

The V and J genes are TRBV19 and TRBJ1-1; D is unclear. The CDR3 runs to 12 residues. Trimming removed 3 bases from V and 11 bases from J, with 13 bases in between. Looked up from germline, CDR1 is LNHDA and CDR2 is SQIVND (reference sequence). In DNA form, the CDR3 reads TGTGCCAGTAGTATTAACCCCAGCGTGGCTTTCTTT. Its protein is CASSINPSVAFF.

The chain has TRBV7-9 and TRBJ2-7, with 9 bases lining up with TRBD2. The CDR3 sequence is 15 residues long. Germline V gene sequence: CDR1 SEHNR, CDR2 FQNEAQ (reference sequence). The V gene end was trimmed by 5 bases and the J gene end by 1 base; junction bases not matched to a gene: 6. CDR3 amino acids: CASSLSGGSSYEQYF. The CDR3 DNA is TGTGCCAGCAGCCTGAGCGGGGGGTCTTCCTACGAGCAGTACTTC.

The CDR3 region has the DNA TGTGCCAGCAGTTCATGGACAGGGTACGAGCAGTACTTC. As protein: CASSSWTGYEQYF. The genes are TRBV27 and TRBJ2-7; TRBD1 aligns across 8 bases. The CDR3 totals 13 residues. In germline, CDR1 is MNHEY, CDR2 SMNVEV (reference sequence). V was clipped by 4 bases and J by 4 bases; unmatched bases: 3.

The genes are TRBV7-2 and TRBJ2-2; 10 nucleotides agree with TRBD2. Germline lookup yields CDR1 SGHTA and CDR2 FQGNSA. The CDR3 totals 19 residues. The junction had 16 bases not matched to a gene; V was cut back by 0 bases and J by 9 bases. Here the CDR3 DNA reads TGTGCCAGCAGCTTAGCGTACTCAGGGGCTAGCGGGAGTAAAAGGGAGCTGTTTTTT. Its translation: CASSLAYSGASGSKRELFF. The full variable domain, rest sourced from reference TRBV7-2 and TRBJ2-2, is GAGVSQSPSNKVTEKGKDVELRCDPISGHTALYWYRQSLGQGLEFLIYFQGNSAPDKSGLPSDRFSAERTGGSVSTLTIQRTQQEDSAVYLCASSLAYSGASGSKRELFFGEGSRLTVL.

The chain is built from TRBV6-5 and TRBJ2-7; weak D call: TRBD2 (6 bases). CDR3 size: 14 residues. Germline V gene sequence: CDR1 MNHEY, CDR2 SVGAGI. Trimming pared 2 bases from V and 2 bases from J, leaving 10 bases between. In DNA form, the CDR3 reads TGTGCCAGCAGTTACGGACTACGAACCTACGAGCAGTACTTC. Its protein is CASSYGLRTYEQYF.

The chain is built from TRBV18 and TRBJ2-1; D might be TRBD1 (5 bases). CDR3 size: 16 residues. V was shortened by 3 bases and J by 5 bases, with 17 bases between the two germline ends. CDR1 and CDR2 (germline): KGHSH, LQKENI. The DNA of the CDR3 is TGTGCCAGCTCACCCATAGCCGGAAGGGGCGACAATGAGCAGTTCTTC. Translation gives CASSPIAGRGDNEQFF.

This chain links TRBV2 with TRBJ2-7, with TRBD2 as a possible D gene (6 bases). V lost 8 bases and J 4 bases, leaving 12 bases between the germline ends. Germline CDR1 SNHLY, CDR2 FYNNEI. The CDR3 spans 12 residues. The CDR3 sequence: CASGTSFYEQYF. The CDR3 DNA reads TGTGCCAGCGGTACTAGCTTTTACGAGCAGTACTTC.

The V and J genes are TRBV25-1 and TRBJ2-7; the D is unclear. The CDR3 spans 11 residues. Germline CDR1 and CDR2: MGHDK and SYGVNS. V was pared by 3 bases and J by 4 bases, with 4 bases between. In nucleotides, the CDR3 is TGTGCCAGCAGTGACTTTTACGAGCAGTACTTC. Translating it yields CASSDFYEQYF.

This chain links TRBV28 with TRBJ2-7; D remains ambiguous. V was clipped by 6 bases and J by 0 bases, with 9 bases between them. Per the germline V gene, CDR1 is MDHEN and CDR2 is SYDVKM. The length of the CDR3 is 13 residues. In DNA, the CDR3 is TGTGCCAGCAGCTCCCCGGGCTCCTACGAGCAGTACTTC. Translating gives CASSSPGSYEQYF.

The rearrangement links TRBV18 to TRBJ2-1; 9 bases align to TRBD2. This CDR3 contains 16 residues. From germline, CDR1 is KGHSH and CDR2 LQKENI. The V segment lost 6 bases and the J segment 7 bases; nucleotides outside the gene matches: 13. The CDR3, as DNA: TGTGCCAGCTCGCGGCGTGGCGGGGGGGCCGTAAATGAGCAGTTCTTC. Encoded protein: CASSRRGGGAVNEQFF.

The chain links TRBV4-3 to TRBJ1-4; D perhaps matches TRBD1 (6 bases). Trimming took 7 bases from V and 8 from J, leaving 32 bases between them. The CDR3 totals 19 residues. Per germline, CDR1 LGHNA and CDR2 YSLEER. The chain's CDR3 is CASKLTSGGARGVGEKLFF. The CDR3 DNA sequence: TGCGCCAGCAAACTCACTTCGGGGGGCGCGAGAGGGGTTGGGGAAAAACTGTTTTTT.

The chain is built from TRBV2 and TRBJ2-1; a possible D gene is TRBD2 (6 bases). Germline V gene data show CDR1 as SNHLY and CDR2 as FYNNEI. There are 18 residues in the CDR3. V was cut by 4 bases and J by 3 bases, with 22 bases left in between. The CDR3 DNA follows: TGTGCCAGCAGTGTAGTACTAGCCCCGGCCGGTTACTACAATGAGCAGTTCTTC. This gives the protein CASSVVLAPAGYYNEQFF. Together with reference TRBV2 and TRBJ2-1, the CDR3 gives the full variable domain: EPEVTQTPSHQVTQMGQEVILRCVPISNHLYFYWYRQILGQKVEFLVSFYNNEISEKSEIFDDQFSVERPDGSNFTLKIRSTKLEDSAMYFCASSVVLAPAGYYNEQFFGPGTRLTVL.

V is TRBV5-1 and J is TRBJ2-7; 13 bases are a match to TRBD2. Per germline, CDR1 SGHRS and CDR2 YFSETQ. The CDR3 is 17 amino acids. Trimming at V came to 2 bases and at J to 0 bases, leaving 5 bases not matched to a gene. The CDR3 spells CASSLRTSGGNSYEQYF. CDR3 bases: TGCGCCAGCAGCTTACGGACTAGCGGGGGAAACTCCTACGAGCAGTACTTC.

The gene calls are TRBV19 and TRBJ2-2, with a possible D match to TRBD2 (5 bases). V shed 5 bases and J shed 2 bases, with 15 bases lying between them. Germline assignment: CDR1 LNHDA and CDR2 SQIVND (reference sequence). The CDR3 has 16 amino acids. CDR3 coding DNA: TGTGCCAGTAGTGGTAGCGAACGAAGAAACACCGGGGAGCTGTTTTTT. Translating it yields CASSGSERRNTGELFF.

The rearrangement links TRBV4-3 to TRBJ1-5; 7 positions agree with TRBD1. Germline values: CDR1 LGHNA, CDR2 YSLEER. With 0 bases clipped from V and 4 bases from J, the junction kept 6 bases outside the gene matches. This CDR3 has 16 amino acids. In DNA form, the CDR3 reads TGCGCCAGCAGCCAAGATTGGCAGGGGGTTAATCAGCCCCAGCATTTT. Translated: CASSQDWQGVNQPQHF.

This sequence joins TRBV7-6 and TRBJ1-2; TRBD1 might be the D (6 bases). The V and J ends lost 4 bases and 0 bases respectively, with 12 bases between them. This CDR3 is 15 amino acids long. From germline, CDR1 is SGHVS and CDR2 FNYEAQ. The CDR3 spells CASSSLQGTNYGYTF. In DNA form, the CDR3 reads TGTGCCAGCAGCTCCCTACAGGGAACTAACTATGGCTACACCTTC.

The rearrangement uses TRBV6-5 and TRBJ1-2; D gene ambiguous. V was cut by 8 bases and J by 1 base, with 17 bases left in between. In germline, CDR1 is MNHEY, CDR2 SVGAGI. The CDR3 consists of 15 residues. The DNA for the CDR3 is TGTGCCAGCTCTCGTGCTGTTGGGCTTAACTATGGCTACACCTTC. Protein product: CASSRAVGLNYGYTF.

V is TRBV29-1 and J is TRBJ2-7, with 10 bases matching TRBD2. Germline CDR1 is SQVTM and CDR2 is ANQGSEA. This CDR3 is 13 amino acids long. Trimming cost V 7 bases and J 2 bases; bases outside gene matches: 5. The CDR3 is CSASGTSAYEQYF. The CDR3 DNA reads as TGCAGCGCCTCCGGGACTAGCGCCTACGAGCAGTACTTC.

This sequence joins TRBV7-9 and TRBJ1-1, with TRBD1 matching over 9 bases. The CDR3 length is 14 residues. Germline CDR1 SEHNR, CDR2 FQNEAQ (reference sequence). Losses at the gene ends were 4 bases for V and 4 bases for J; bases not matched to a gene: 4. CDR3 loop: CASSSWDRATEAFF. The DNA for the CDR3 is TGTGCCAGCAGCTCATGGGACAGGGCCACTGAAGCTTTCTTT.

The chain has TRBV18 and TRBJ1-5, with D unclear. The V gene lost 8 bases and the J gene lost 0 bases, with 8 bases spanning the gap. Germline-derived CDR1 and CDR2 are KGHSH and LQKENI. CDR3 size: 13 residues. The CDR3 protein is CASREASNQPQHF. In DNA form, the CDR3 reads TGTGCCAGCCGAGAAGCTAGCAATCAGCCCCAGCATTTT.

The rearrangement uses TRBV4-2 and TRBJ1-4, with D unresolved. V gave up 0 bases and J gave up 3 bases, with 8 bases separating them. Germline CDR1 reads LGHNA; CDR2 reads YNFKEQ. CDR3 length: 15 residues. CDR3 nucleotides: TGTGCCAGCAGCCAAGATTTGGCCCCTAATGAAAAACTGTTTTTT. It codes for CASSQDLAPNEKLFF.

V is TRBV7-2 and J is TRBJ1-2, with D hard to call. V was cut by 1 base and J by 2 bases, with 8 bases left in between. The CDR3 totals 14 residues. Germline assignment: CDR1 SGHTA and CDR2 FQGNSA. The DNA for the CDR3 is TGTGCCAGCAGCTTAGATCAGTGGAACTATGGCTACACCTTC. Translation gives CASSLDQWNYGYTF.

The chain has TRBV4-1 and TRBJ2-1, with TRBD2 as a possible D gene (6 bases). CDR1 and CDR2 (germline): MGHRA, YSYEKL. This CDR3 is built from 15 residues. The V gene lost 0 bases and the J gene lost 2 bases, with 8 bases spanning the gap. The CDR3 region is CASSQEGGAYNEQFF. Written as DNA, the CDR3 is TGCGCCAGCAGCCAAGAAGGCGGGGCCTACAATGAGCAGTTCTTC.

The J gene is TRBJ2-7, the V gene TRBV7-7; 11 bases line up with TRBD1. The CDR3 consists of 13 residues. V lost 4 bases, J lost 5 bases, and 1 base stayed unmatched. CDR1 is SSHAT, CDR2 FNYEAQ, per germline (reference sequence). The DNA for the CDR3 is TGTGCCAGCAGCTGGGACAGGGGGAACGAGCAGTACTTC. This encodes CASSWDRGNEQYF.

The chain carries TRBV6-5 and TRBJ1-2; D is undetermined. CDR3 size: 13 residues. Between the trimmed V and J ends, which lost 4 bases and 4 bases, there was a span of 10 bases. Germline values: CDR1 MNHEY, CDR2 SVGAGI. The CDR3, as DNA: TGTGCCAGCAGTTTAGATAGTCGCTATGGCTACACCTTC. It yields the protein CASSLDSRYGYTF.

The rearrangement links TRBV10-1 to TRBJ2-3; 9 bases line up with TRBD2. After removal of 5 bases from V and 2 bases from J, the junction contained 5 bases not matched to a gene. This CDR3 comprises 15 residues. Germline V gene lookup returns CDR1 WNHNN and CDR2 SYGVQD (reference sequence). The CDR3 reads CASSSSGGATDTQYF. The CDR3, as DNA: TGCGCCAGCAGTAGTAGCGGGGGAGCCACAGATACGCAGTATTTT.

On this clone itself: This specimen includes other DNA sequences encoding the same CDR3. CDR3 in DNA: TGTGCCAACCCCGGGACAGGGGGATTCTATGGCTACACCTTC. It yields the protein CANPGTGGFYGYTF. The rearrangement uses TRBV2 and TRBJ1-2; 11 nucleotides align to TRBD1. J was trimmed by 4 bases and V by 10 bases; bases with no gene match: 8. Germline CDR1 is SNHLY and CDR2 is FYNNEI. This CDR3 is built from 14 residues.

The chain joins TRBV7-2 to TRBJ2-7; D unclear. Trimming pared 5 bases from V and 3 bases from J, leaving 8 bases between. The CDR3 sequence is 12 residues long. The V gene's germline CDR1 is SGHTA and CDR2 FQGNSA. CDR3 sequence reads: CASSLLGYEQYF. The DNA for the CDR3 is TGTGCCAGCAGCCTACTTGGCTACGAGCAGTACTTC. Based on the CDR3 plus reference TRBV7-2 and TRBJ2-7, the full variable domain is GAGVSQSPSNKVTEKGKDVELRCDPISGHTALYWYRQSLGQGLEFLIYFQGNSAPDKSGLPSDRFSAERTGGSVSTLTIQRTQQEDSAVYLCASSLLGYEQYFGPGTRLTVT.